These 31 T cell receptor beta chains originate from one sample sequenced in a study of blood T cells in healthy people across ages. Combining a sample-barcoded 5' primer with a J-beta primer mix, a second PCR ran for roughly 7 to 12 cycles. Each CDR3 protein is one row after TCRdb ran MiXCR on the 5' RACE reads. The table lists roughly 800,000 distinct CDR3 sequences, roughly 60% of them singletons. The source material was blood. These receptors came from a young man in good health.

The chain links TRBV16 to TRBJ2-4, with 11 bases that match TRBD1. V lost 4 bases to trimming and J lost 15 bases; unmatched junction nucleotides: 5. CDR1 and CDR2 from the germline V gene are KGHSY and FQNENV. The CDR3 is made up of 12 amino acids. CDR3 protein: CASSPGTGGMYF. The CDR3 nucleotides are TGTGCCAGCAGCCCCGGGACAGGGGGTATGTACTTC. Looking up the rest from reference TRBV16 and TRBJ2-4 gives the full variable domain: GEEVAQTPKHLVRGEGQKAKLYCAPIKGHSYVFWYQQVLKNEFKFLISFQNENVFDETGMPKERFSAKCLPNSPCSLEIQATKLEDSAVYFCASSPGTGGMYFGAGTRLSVL.

Here the CDR3 DNA reads TGCAGTGCTAGAGGGCAGGGTTCGGGATACAATGAGCAGTTCTTC. As protein: CSARGQGSGYNEQFF. This chain links TRBV20-1 with TRBJ2-1; D assignment may be TRBD1 or TRBD2 (5 bases each). Germline V gives CDR1 DFQATT, CDR2 SNEGSKA (reference sequence). V dropped 1 base and J dropped 4 bases, with 14 bases sitting between them. The CDR3 contains 15 residues.

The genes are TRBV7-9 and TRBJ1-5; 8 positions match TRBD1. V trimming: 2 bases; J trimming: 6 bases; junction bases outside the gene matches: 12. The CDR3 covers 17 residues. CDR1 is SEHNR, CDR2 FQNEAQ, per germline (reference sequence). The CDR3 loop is CASSLTGAGQGAQPQHF. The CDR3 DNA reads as TGTGCCAGCAGCTTAACTGGTGCCGGACAGGGTGCTCAGCCCCAGCATTTT.

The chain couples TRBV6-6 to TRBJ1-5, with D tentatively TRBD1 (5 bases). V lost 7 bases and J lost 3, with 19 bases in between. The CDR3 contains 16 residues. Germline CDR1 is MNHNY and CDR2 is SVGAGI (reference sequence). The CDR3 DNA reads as TGTGCCAGCACCTTGGGGTCGGGGCCCCACAATCAGCCCCAGCATTTT. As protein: CASTLGSGPHNQPQHF.

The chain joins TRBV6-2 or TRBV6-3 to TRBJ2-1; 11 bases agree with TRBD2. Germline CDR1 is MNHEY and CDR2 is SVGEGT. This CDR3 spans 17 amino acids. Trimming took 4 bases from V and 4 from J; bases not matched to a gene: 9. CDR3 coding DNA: TGTGCCAGCAGTTCTATAGCGGGGGGGCCGCTTTACAATGAGCAGTTCTTC. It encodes CASSSIAGGPLYNEQFF.

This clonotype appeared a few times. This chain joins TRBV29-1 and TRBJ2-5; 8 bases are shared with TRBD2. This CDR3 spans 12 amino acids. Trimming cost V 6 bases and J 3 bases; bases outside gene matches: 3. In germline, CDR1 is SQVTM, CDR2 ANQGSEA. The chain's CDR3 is CSVRGGKETQYF. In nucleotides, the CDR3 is TGCAGCGTCCGGGGGGGAAAAGAGACCCAGTACTTC.

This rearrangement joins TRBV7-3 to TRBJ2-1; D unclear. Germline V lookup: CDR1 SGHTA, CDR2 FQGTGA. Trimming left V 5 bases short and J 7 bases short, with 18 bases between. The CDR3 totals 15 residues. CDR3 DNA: TGTGCCAGCAGCCGGGCCTTCGGACGATATAATGAGCAGTTCTTC. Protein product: CASSRAFGRYNEQFF.

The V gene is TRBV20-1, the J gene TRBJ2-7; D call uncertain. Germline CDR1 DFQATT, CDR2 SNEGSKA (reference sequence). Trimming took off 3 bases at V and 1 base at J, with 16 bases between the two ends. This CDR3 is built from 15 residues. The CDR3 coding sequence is TGCAGTGCTAGCGGAATTGAGACTTCTTCCTACGAGCAGTACTTC. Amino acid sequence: CSASGIETSSYEQYF.

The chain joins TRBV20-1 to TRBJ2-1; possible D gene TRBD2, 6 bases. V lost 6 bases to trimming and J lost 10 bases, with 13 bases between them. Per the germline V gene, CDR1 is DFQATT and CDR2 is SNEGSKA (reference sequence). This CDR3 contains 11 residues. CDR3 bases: TGCAGTGCACCTACTAGCAGGGAGCAGTTCTTC. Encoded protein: CSAPTSREQFF.

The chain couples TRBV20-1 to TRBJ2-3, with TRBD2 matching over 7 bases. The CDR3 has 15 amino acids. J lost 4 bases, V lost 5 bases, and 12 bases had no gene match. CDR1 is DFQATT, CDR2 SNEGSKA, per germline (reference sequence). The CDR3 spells CSAPEMGRESDTQYF. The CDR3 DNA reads TGCAGTGCTCCCGAGATGGGGAGGGAGTCAGATACGCAGTATTTT.

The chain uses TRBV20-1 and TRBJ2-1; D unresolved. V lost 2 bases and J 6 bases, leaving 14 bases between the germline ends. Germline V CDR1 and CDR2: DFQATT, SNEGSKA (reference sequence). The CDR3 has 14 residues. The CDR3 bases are TGCAGTGCTAGAAGTCGTCCACACCGCAATGAGCAGTTCTTC. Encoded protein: CSARSRPHRNEQFF.

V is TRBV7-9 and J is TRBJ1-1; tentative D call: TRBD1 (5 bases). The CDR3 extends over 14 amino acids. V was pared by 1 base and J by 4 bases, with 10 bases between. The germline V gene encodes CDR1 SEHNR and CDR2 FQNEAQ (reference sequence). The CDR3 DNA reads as TGTGCCAGCAGCTTAGACGGAGGGGTCACTGAAGCTTTCTTT. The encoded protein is CASSLDGGVTEAFF.

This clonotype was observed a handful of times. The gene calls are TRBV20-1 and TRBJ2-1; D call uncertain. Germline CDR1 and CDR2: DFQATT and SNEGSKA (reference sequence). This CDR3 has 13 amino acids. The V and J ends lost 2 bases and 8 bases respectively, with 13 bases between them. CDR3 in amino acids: CSARSPDSHEQFF. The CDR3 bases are TGCAGTGCTAGAAGCCCAGATTCCCATGAGCAGTTCTTC.

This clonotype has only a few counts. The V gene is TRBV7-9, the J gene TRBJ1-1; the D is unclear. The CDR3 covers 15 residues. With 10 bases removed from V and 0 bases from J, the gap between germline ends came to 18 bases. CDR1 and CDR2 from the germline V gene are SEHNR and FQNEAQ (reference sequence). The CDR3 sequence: CAITSPGFVNTEAFF. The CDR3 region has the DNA TGTGCCATCACGAGCCCGGGTTTCGTGAACACTGAAGCTTTCTTT.

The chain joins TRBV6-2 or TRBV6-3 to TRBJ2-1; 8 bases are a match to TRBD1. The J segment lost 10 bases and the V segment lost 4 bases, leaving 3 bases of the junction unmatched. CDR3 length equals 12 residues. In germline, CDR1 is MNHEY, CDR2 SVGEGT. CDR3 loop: CASSFGQGEQFF. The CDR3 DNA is TGTGCCAGCAGTTTTGGACAGGGCGAGCAGTTCTTC.

This CDR3 reads CSVEGYGGLVGEIQYF. As DNA, the CDR3 is TGCAGCGTTGAAGGCTATGGGGGCCTCGTGGGGGAGATCCAGTACTTC. The V gene is TRBV29-1, the J gene TRBJ2-7; TRBD1 is a possible D gene (6 bases). Trimming stripped 1 base from V and 10 bases from J, with 26 bases between. Looked up from germline, CDR1 is SQVTM and CDR2 is ANQGSEA. CDR3 length: 16 amino acids.

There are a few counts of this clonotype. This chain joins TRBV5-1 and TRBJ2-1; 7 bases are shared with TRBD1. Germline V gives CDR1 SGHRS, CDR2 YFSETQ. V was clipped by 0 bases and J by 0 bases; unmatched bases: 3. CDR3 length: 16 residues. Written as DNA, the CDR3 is TGCGCCAGCAGCTTGGATGGGGACAGCTCCTACAATGAGCAGTTCTTC. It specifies CASSLDGDSSYNEQFF.

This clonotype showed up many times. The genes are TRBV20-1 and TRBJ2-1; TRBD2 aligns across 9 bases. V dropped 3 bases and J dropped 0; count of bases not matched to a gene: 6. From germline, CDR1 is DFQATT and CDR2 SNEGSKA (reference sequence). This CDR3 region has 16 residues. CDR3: CSARGLAGHSYNEQFF. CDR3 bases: TGCAGTGCTAGGGGGCTAGCGGGGCACTCCTACAATGAGCAGTTCTTC.

CDR3 DNA sequence: TGTGCCAGCAGTTCGGTACCGGCCCAGCCCCAGCATTTT. Translation: CASSSVPAQPQHF. The genes are TRBV12-3 or TRBV12-4 and TRBJ1-5; D is undetermined. The CDR3 is made up of 13 amino acids. Between the trimmed V and J ends, which lost 4 bases and 7 bases, there was a span of 11 bases.

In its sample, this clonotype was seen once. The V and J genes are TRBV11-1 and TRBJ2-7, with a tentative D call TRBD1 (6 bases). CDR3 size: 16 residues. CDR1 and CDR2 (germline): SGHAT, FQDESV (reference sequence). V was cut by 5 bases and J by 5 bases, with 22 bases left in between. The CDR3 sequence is CASSLRTVQTRDEQYF. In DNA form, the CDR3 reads TGTGCCAGCAGCCTCCGGACAGTTCAAACCAGGGACGAGCAGTACTTC.

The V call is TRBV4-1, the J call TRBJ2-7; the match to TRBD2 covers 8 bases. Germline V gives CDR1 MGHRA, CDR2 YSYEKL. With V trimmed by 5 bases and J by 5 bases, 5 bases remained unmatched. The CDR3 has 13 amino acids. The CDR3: CASSDVAGNEQYF. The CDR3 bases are TGCGCCAGCAGCGACGTAGCGGGGAACGAGCAGTACTTC.

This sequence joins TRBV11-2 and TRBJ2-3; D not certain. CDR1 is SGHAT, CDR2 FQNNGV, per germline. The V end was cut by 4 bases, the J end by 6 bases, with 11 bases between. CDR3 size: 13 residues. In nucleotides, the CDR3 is TGTGCCAGCAGCTCATGGTCACGGGATACGCAGTATTTT. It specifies CASSSWSRDTQYF.

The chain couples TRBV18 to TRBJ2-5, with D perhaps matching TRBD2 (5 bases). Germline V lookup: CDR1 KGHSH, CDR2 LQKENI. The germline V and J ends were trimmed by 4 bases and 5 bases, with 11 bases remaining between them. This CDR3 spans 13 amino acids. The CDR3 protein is CASSRGRDETQYF. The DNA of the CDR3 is TGTGCCAGCTCACGAGGGCGTGATGAGACCCAGTACTTC.

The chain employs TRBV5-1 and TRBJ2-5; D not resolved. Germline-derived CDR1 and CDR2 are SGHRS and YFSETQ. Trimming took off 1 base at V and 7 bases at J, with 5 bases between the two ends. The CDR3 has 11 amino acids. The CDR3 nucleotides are TGCGCCAGCAGCTTGATAGGGACCCAGTACTTC. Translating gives CASSLIGTQYF.

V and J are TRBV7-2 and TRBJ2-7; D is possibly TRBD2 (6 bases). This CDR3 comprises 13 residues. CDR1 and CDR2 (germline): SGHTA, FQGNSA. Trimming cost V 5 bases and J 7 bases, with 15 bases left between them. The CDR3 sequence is CASSPDYLGEQYF. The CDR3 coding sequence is TGTGCCAGCAGCCCGGACTACTTGGGGGAGCAGTACTTC.

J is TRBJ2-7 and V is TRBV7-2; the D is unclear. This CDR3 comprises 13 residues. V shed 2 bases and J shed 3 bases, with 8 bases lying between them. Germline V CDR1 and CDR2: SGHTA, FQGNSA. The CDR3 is CASSLIRYYEQYF. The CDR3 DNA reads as TGTGCCAGCAGCTTAATTAGATACTACGAGCAGTACTTC.

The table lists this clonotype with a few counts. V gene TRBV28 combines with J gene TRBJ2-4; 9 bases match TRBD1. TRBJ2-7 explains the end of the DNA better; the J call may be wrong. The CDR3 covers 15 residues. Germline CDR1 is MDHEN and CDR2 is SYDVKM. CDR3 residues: CASSSGTGQTYEQYF. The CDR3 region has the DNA TGTGCCAGCAGTTCAGGGACAGGGCAGACCTACGAGCAGTACTTC.

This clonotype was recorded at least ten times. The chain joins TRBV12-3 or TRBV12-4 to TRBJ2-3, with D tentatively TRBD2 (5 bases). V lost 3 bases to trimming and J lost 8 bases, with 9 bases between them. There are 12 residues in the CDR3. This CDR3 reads CASSFRAGTQYF. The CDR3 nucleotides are TGTGCCAGCAGTTTTCGGGCGGGTACGCAGTATTTT.

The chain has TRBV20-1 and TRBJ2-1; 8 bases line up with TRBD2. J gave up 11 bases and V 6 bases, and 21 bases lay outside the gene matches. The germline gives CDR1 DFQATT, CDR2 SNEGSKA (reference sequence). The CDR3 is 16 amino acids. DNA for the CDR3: TGCAGTGCCAAACCGCAAGGGACTAGTGTTATGGGTAAGCAGTTCTTC. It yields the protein CSAKPQGTSVMGKQFF.

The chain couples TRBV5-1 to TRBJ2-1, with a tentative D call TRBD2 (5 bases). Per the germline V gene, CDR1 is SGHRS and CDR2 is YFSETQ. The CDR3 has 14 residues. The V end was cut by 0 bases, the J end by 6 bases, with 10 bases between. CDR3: CASSLVSSSNEQFF. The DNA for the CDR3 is TGCGCCAGCAGCTTGGTCTCTAGCAGCAATGAGCAGTTCTTC.

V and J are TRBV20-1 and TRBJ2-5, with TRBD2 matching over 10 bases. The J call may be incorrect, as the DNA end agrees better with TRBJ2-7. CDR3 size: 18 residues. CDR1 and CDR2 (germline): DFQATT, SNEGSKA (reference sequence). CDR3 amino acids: CSGLEVRTSGVLDYEQYF. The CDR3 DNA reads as TGCAGTGGTCTAGAGGTCCGGACTAGCGGAGTCTTGGACTACGAGCAGTACTTC.